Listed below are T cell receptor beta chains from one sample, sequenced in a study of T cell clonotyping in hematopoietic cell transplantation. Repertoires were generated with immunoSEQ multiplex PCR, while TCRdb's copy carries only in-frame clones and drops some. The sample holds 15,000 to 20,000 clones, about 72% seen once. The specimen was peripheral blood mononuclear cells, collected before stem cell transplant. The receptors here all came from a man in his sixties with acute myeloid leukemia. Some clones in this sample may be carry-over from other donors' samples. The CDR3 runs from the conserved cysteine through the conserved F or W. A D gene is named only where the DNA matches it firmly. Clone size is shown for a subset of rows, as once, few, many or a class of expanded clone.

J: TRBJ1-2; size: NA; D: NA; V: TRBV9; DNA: TGTGCCAGCAGCGTAGGTCCGGGGAAGGGGTATGGCTACACCTTC; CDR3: CASSVGPGKGYGYTF
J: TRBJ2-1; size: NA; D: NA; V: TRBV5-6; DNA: TGTGCCAGCAGCTTTTATTCCAATGAGCAGTTCTTC; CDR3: CASSFYSNEQFF
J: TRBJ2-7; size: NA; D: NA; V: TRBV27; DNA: TGTGCCAGCAGTACCTCTTACGAGCAGTACTTC; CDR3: CASSTSYEQYF
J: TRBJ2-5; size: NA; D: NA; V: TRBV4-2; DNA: TGTGCCAGCAGCCAAGATTTAGGAAACAGGGAGACCCAGTACTTC; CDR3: CASSQDLGNRETQYF
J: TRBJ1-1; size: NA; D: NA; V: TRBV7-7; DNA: TGTGCCAGCAGCGCAACAAAGAACACTGAAGCTTTCTTT; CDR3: CASSATKNTEAFF
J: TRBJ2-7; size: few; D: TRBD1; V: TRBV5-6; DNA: TGTGCCAGCAGCTTGGGGGACAGGGCCACCGGGCAGTACTTC; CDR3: CASSLGDRATGQYF
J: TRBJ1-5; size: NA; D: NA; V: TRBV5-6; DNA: TGTGCCAGCAGCAACGGACGGGAACAGCCCCAGCATTTT; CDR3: CASSNGREQPQHF
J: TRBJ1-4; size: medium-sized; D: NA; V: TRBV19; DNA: TGTGCCAGTAAGTCGGGAGGTACAACTAATGAAAAACTGTTTTTT; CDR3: CASKSGGTTNEKLFF
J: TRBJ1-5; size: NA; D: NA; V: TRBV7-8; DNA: TGTGCCAGCAGCTTAGCCCTTGCAAGACGGGGAAATCAGCCCCAGCATTTT; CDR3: CASSLALARRGNQPQHF
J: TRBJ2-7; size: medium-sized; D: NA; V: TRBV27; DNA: TGTGCCAGCAGTTTATCGTCCAGATCCTACGAGCAGTACTTC; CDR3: CASSLSSRSYEQYF
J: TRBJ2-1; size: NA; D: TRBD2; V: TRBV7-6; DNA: TGTGCCAGCAGCACGCGGGGGTACGATGAGCAGTTCTTC; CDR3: CASSTRGYDEQFF
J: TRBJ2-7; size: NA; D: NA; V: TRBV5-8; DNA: TGTGCCAGCAGCCGAGGACATACCTACGAGCAGTACTTC; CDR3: CASSRGHTYEQYF
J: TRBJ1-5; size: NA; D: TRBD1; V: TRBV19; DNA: TGTGCCAGTAGTATAGAACAGGGGGCGAGTCAGCCCCAGCATTTT; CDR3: CASSIEQGASQPQHF
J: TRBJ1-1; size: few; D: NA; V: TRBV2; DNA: TGTGCCAGCACCGAAACCAGTGGTTGGAACACTGAAGCTTTCTTT; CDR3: CASTETSGWNTEAFF
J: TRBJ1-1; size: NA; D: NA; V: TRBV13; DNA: TGTGCCAGCAGCTTAGGCTACGAGGGCGGGGGGAACACTGAAGCTTTCTTT; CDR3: CASSLGYEGGGNTEAFF
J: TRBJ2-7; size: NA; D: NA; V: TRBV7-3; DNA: TGTGCCAGCAGCCCGCATAAGGGCAGCTACGAGCAGTACTTC; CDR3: CASSPHKGSYEQYF
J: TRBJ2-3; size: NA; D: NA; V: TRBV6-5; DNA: TGTGCCAGCAGTTACGGGCAGATCCATACGCAGTATTTT; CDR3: CASSYGQIHTQYF
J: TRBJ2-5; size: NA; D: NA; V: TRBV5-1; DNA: TGCGCCAGCAGCTTGATGGGGGCCGGCGGAGAGACCCAGTACTTC; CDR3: CASSLMGAGGETQYF
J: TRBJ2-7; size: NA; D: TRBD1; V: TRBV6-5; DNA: TGTGCCAGCAGGCCGGGACAGGGGAACTACGAGCAGTACTTC; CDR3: CASRPGQGNYEQYF
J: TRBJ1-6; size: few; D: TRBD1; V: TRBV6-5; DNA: TGTGCCAGCAGTCCGGGACAGGCAGTTTCACCCCTCCACTTT; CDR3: CASSPGQAVSPLHF
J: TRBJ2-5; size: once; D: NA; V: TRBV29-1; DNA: TGCAGCGTTGGAGGGGGTCGGGTGAGAGAGACCCAGTACTTC; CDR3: CSVGGGRVRETQYF
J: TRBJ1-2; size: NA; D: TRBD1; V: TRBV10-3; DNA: TGTGCCATCAGTGGAAAATTACAGGGGGCGGAAGGCTACACCTTC; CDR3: CAISGKLQGAEGYTF